This passage covers 29 T cell receptor beta chains from one sample sequenced in a study of CD8+CD57+ T cells in acquired aplastic anemia. Genomic DNA served as template for TCR beta VDJ and CDR3 profiling. MiXCR was run by TCRdb on the reads, yielding one entry per CDR3 protein. The repertoire has some 180,000 distinct CDR3 sequences, roughly 63% of them found once; the top ten carry approximately 40%. Previously, flow cytometry had revealed CD8+CD57+ cell expansion in the patients chosen for sequencing. Sequences were obtained from sorted CD4+, CD8+, or CD8+CD57+ T cells (not recorded which) from PBMCs. These receptors all come from a human donor with aplastic anemia.

The chain recombines TRBV2 with TRBJ2-7; D possibly corresponds to TRBD2 (7 bases). V was trimmed by 9 bases and J by 1 base, leaving 16 bases between them. Germline lookup yields CDR1 SNHLY and CDR2 FYNNEI. The CDR3 is made up of 14 amino acids. CDR3 residues: CASREGGGSYEQYF. CDR3 nucleotide sequence: TGTGCCAGTCGCGAAGGGGGGGGTTCCTACGAGCAGTACTTC.

This clonotype has at least ten counts. V is TRBV13 and J is TRBJ2-2; 7 bases line up with TRBD1. Trimming took 5 bases from V and 5 from J; bases not matched to a gene: 8. Germline-derived CDR1 and CDR2 are PRHDT and FYEKMQ (reference sequence). The CDR3 totals 15 residues. CDR3 coding DNA: TGTGCCAGCAGCGGGGCAGGGGGATGGACCGGGGAGCTGTTTTTT. This encodes CASSGAGGWTGELFF.

This clonotype was seen a few times. This chain connects TRBV2 to TRBJ2-7; TRBD1 aligns across 8 bases. V was clipped by 9 bases and J by 4 bases; unmatched bases: 8. This CDR3 region has 13 residues. Looked up from germline, CDR1 is SNHLY and CDR2 is FYNNEI. Here the CDR3 DNA reads TGTGCCAGTGCCGGGACAGGTGCTTACGAGCAGTACTTC. This codes for CASAGTGAYEQYF.

As for this clonotype: Germline is not matched at one junction end, which may reflect a read error. The chain carries TRBV24-1 and TRBJ1-5, with D perhaps matching TRBD1 (5 bases). This CDR3 has 13 residues. Per the germline V gene, CDR1 is KGHDR and CDR2 is SFDVKD. CDR3 sequence: CAASAVLGGPQHF. CDR3 in DNA: TGTGCCGCCAGTGCCGTACTGGGGGGGCCCCAGCATTTT.

This clonotype was seen repeatedly, ten times or more. The genes are TRBV7-2 and TRBJ2-2, with D hard to call. V was shortened by 2 bases and J by 3 bases, with 4 bases between the two germline ends. This CDR3 has 13 residues. Germline V gene sequence: CDR1 SGHTA, CDR2 FQGNSA. CDR3 DNA sequence: TGTGCCAGCAGCTTACCCCACACCGGGGAGCTGTTTTTT. Translated, it gives CASSLPHTGELFF.

The rearrangement links TRBV5-1 to TRBJ2-7; tentatively, D is TRBD2 (7 bases). Germline-derived CDR1 and CDR2 are SGHRS and YFSETQ. The CDR3 is 15 residues long. V lost 7 bases and J lost 6, with 23 bases in between. DNA for the CDR3: TGCGCCAGCGGGCTCCAGGGGAGGGGACGGAGCGAGCAGTACTTC. Its translation is CASGLQGRGRSEQYF.

This sequence joins TRBV2 and TRBJ1-1, with a tentative D call TRBD1 (6 bases). Looked up from germline, CDR1 is SNHLY and CDR2 is FYNNEI. This CDR3 comprises 14 residues. The germline V and J ends were trimmed by 4 bases and 6 bases, with 15 bases remaining between them. The DNA of the CDR3 is TGTGCCAGCAGTGTGAGGGGGGGGGGCCCTGAAGCTTTCTTT. It is translated as CASSVRGGGPEAFF.

In DNA, the CDR3 is TGTGCCAGCAGTTCCGGGACTAGCGGTTACACCGGGGAGCTGTTTTTT. Amino acids: CASSSGTSGYTGELFF. The rearrangement joins TRBV12-3 or TRBV12-4 to TRBJ2-2; 11 bases line up with TRBD2. The CDR3 extends over 16 amino acids. The trim removed 4 bases at V and 3 bases at J, leaving 4 bases unmatched.

The chain recombines TRBV2 with TRBJ2-1; a possible D gene is TRBD1 (5 bases). V was shortened by 3 bases and J by 10 bases, with 16 bases between the two germline ends. The CDR3 spans 14 residues. Looked up from germline, CDR1 is SNHLY and CDR2 is FYNNEI. In DNA form, the CDR3 reads TGTGCCAGCAGTGAGGGCAGGGTGGTCAACGAGCAGTTCTTC. Its translation is CASSEGRVVNEQFF.

The table lists this clonotype with many counts. The gene calls are TRBV7-6 and TRBJ2-3; TRBD2 is a possible D gene (6 bases). V gave up 2 bases and J gave up 2 bases, with 17 bases separating them. Germline V gene data show CDR1 as SGHVS and CDR2 as FNYEAQ. The CDR3 runs 17 residues. CDR3 region: CASSLLGGGRITDTQYF. For the CDR3, the DNA is TGTGCCAGCAGCTTACTGGGGGGAGGACGAATCACAGATACGCAGTATTTT.

A word on this clonotype: This may stem from a read error, because a much larger clone lies one nucleotide away. V usage is TRBV19 and J usage is TRBJ2-2; D may match TRBD1 or TRBD2 (6 bases each). The CDR3 contains 14 residues. Per the germline V gene, CDR1 is LNHDA and CDR2 is SQIVND (reference sequence). The CDR3 DNA follows: TGTGCCAGTAGTTTGGGGGGCCGCACCGGGGGGCTGTTTTTT. This codes for CASSLGGRTGGLFF. Combining the CDR3 with reference TRBV19 and TRBJ2-2 gives the whole variable domain DGGITQSPKYLFRKEGQNVTLSCEQNLNHDAMYWYRQDPGQGLRLIYYSQIVNDFQKGDIAEGYSVSREKKESFPLTVTSAQKNPTAFYLCASSLGGRTGGLFFGEGSRLTVL.

On this clonotype itself: It is likely a read error, because the conserved phenylalanine at the end of the CDR3 is missing. The DNA is omitted, as the CDR3 cannot be located on it reliably, and the CDR3 follows TCRdb's listing. The chain employs TRBV7-6 and TRBJ2-1; TRBD2 is taken as the D call from the table, unchecked against the DNA. The CDR3 is 10 amino acids long, termini counted. Looked up from germline, CDR1 is SGHVS and CDR2 is FNYEAQ. CDR3 sequence: CASSWPSERE.

The gene calls are TRBV7-6 and TRBJ1-4; 7 bases fit TRBD1. The CDR3 is made up of 14 amino acids. With V trimmed by 1 base and J by 8 bases, 4 bases remained unmatched. Germline CDR1 SGHVS, CDR2 FNYEAQ. The CDR3 loop is CASSLGQGREKLFF. In DNA form, the CDR3 reads TGTGCCAGCAGCTTAGGACAGGGTCGGGAAAAACTGTTTTTT.

This clonotype was detected only a few times. The chain joins TRBV7-9 to TRBJ1-5, with D uncertain. Germline-derived CDR1 and CDR2 are SEHNR and FQNEAQ (reference sequence). The CDR3 consists of 14 residues. The V and J ends lost 0 bases and 3 bases respectively, with 6 bases between them. CDR3 region: CASSLASFNQPQHF. The CDR3 coding sequence is TGTGCCAGCAGCTTAGCCAGTTTCAATCAGCCCCAGCATTTT.

J is TRBJ2-6 and V is TRBV6-6; D assignment may be TRBD1 or TRBD2 (5 bases each). Trimming removed 2 bases at V and 4 bases at J, with 15 bases between. In germline, CDR1 is MNHNY, CDR2 SVGAGI (reference sequence). The length of the CDR3 is 17 residues. The CDR3 nucleotides read TGTGCCAGCAGTTACCGGGACGGGTATGGGGGGGCCAACGTCCTGACTTTC. Residues: CASSYRDGYGGANVLTF.

This sequence joins TRBV19 and TRBJ2-7; D gene ambiguous. V lost 7 bases, J lost 2 bases, and 18 bases lay in between. Germline lookup yields CDR1 LNHDA and CDR2 SQIVND (reference sequence). CDR3 length equals 15 residues. The CDR3 reads CASTGNRFGTYEQYF. DNA of the CDR3: TGTGCCAGTACCGGAAATAGATTTGGGACCTACGAGCAGTACTTC.

The table lists this clonotype with many counts. This chain uses TRBV6-4 with TRBJ2-3, with 7 bases identical to TRBD2. The junction had 0 bases not matched to a gene; V was cut back by 2 bases and J by 1 base. Per the germline V gene, CDR1 is MRHNA and CDR2 is SNTAGT. The CDR3 runs to 14 residues. The CDR3 sequence: CASSDLAGTDTQYF. CDR3 nucleotide sequence: TGTGCCAGCAGTGACCTAGCGGGCACAGATACGCAGTATTTT.

This rearrangement joins TRBV3-1 to TRBJ1-3; D is undetermined. CDR3 length equals 16 residues. CDR1 and CDR2 (germline): LGHDT, YNNKEL (reference sequence). Deletions cut 1 base from V and 0 bases from J, with 10 bases between. CDR3 protein: CASSQVQASSGNTIYF. The CDR3, as DNA: TGTGCCAGCAGCCAAGTGCAGGCGAGCTCTGGAAACACCATATATTTT.

This clonotype was detected many times. The chain couples TRBV10-3 to TRBJ2-5; 7 positions match TRBD2. Germline trimming cut 3 bases from V and 7 bases from J; bases unmatched to any gene: 8. The CDR3 sequence is 14 residues long. The V gene's germline CDR1 is ENHRY and CDR2 SYGVKD. In nucleotides, the CDR3 is TGTGCCATCAGTGACCGGGAGGAAGGTGGGACCCAGTACTTC. Its protein is CAISDREEGGTQYF.

This rearrangement joins TRBV7-7 to TRBJ2-1, with 7 nucleotides matching TRBD1. This CDR3 has 13 residues. Germline CDR1 reads SSHAT; CDR2 reads FNYEAQ (reference sequence). The V segment lost 11 bases and the J segment 6 bases; nucleotides outside the gene matches: 10. CDR3 bases: TGTGCCCTCCGACGAGGGGGCCGCAATGAGCAGTTCTTC. Protein: CALRRGGRNEQFF.

This clonotype was seen at least ten times. The chain links TRBV20-1 to TRBJ1-2; no definite D call. V was cut by 0 bases and J by 7 bases, with 3 bases left in between. CDR1 and CDR2 (germline): DFQATT, SNEGSKA (reference sequence). The length of the CDR3 is 10 residues. The CDR3: CSARESGYTF. The CDR3 nucleotides are TGCAGTGCTAGAGAGAGTGGCTACACCTTC.

The chain employs TRBV19 and TRBJ2-1; 9 bases agree with TRBD2. The germline gives CDR1 LNHDA, CDR2 SQIVND (reference sequence). The ends lost 4 bases at V and 9 bases at J; junction bases unmatched: 7. The CDR3 covers 14 residues. The CDR3 DNA reads as TGTGCCAGTAGTAGCTTAGCGGGAGTTGGTGAGCAGTTCTTC. Protein: CASSSLAGVGEQFF.

CDR3 sequence reads: CASSEGPINYGYTF. CDR3 bases: TGTGCCAGCAGCGAGGGACCGATAAACTATGGCTACACCTTC. The chain carries TRBV7-9 and TRBJ1-2; a possible D gene is TRBD1 (5 bases). The CDR3 sequence is 14 residues long. Trimming took 5 bases from V and 2 from J, leaving 12 bases between them. CDR1 and CDR2 from the germline V gene are SEHNR and FQNEAQ (reference sequence).

The chain couples TRBV7-9 to TRBJ2-2, with D unclear. Per the germline V gene, CDR1 is SEHNR and CDR2 is FQNEAQ (reference sequence). This CDR3 has 13 residues. V was clipped by 2 bases and J by 7 bases, with 8 bases between them. Here the CDR3 reads CASSLRPVGELFF. For the CDR3, the DNA is TGTGCCAGCAGCTTACGCCCGGTCGGGGAGCTGTTTTTT.

The chain links TRBV15 to TRBJ1-6; D gene ambiguous. This CDR3 is 16 amino acids long. From germline, CDR1 is LNHNV and CDR2 YYDKDF (reference sequence). Trimming stripped 2 bases from V and 5 bases from J, with 13 bases between. CDR3 region: CATSRSRTVNNSPLHF. DNA for the CDR3: TGTGCCACCAGCAGAAGTCGAACAGTAAATAATTCACCCCTCCACTTT.

This clonotype was counted many times. The chain couples TRBV24-1 to TRBJ1-2; 8 nucleotides line up with TRBD1. This CDR3 is 15 amino acids long. J gave up 5 bases and V 6 bases, and 10 bases lay outside the gene matches. Germline V CDR1 and CDR2: KGHDR, SFDVKD. CDR3 nucleotides: TGTGCCACCAGTCAACCGGGACAGGATTTGTATGGCTACACCTTC. This codes for CATSQPGQDLYGYTF.

The chain has TRBV20-1 and TRBJ2-7; 10 bases line up with TRBD1. The J segment lost 0 bases and the V segment lost 3 bases, leaving 11 bases of the junction unmatched. Germline CDR1 reads DFQATT; CDR2 reads SNEGSKA (reference sequence). The CDR3 length is 17 residues. The CDR3 DNA reads as TGCAGTGCTAGTGGGACAGGGGAGCGGGGTCCCTCCTACGAGCAGTACTTC. This codes for CSASGTGERGPSYEQYF.

At least ten counts were recorded for this clonotype. V gene TRBV7-8 combines with J gene TRBJ1-6, with 7 bases aligning to TRBD1. V dropped 5 bases and J dropped 6; count of bases not matched to a gene: 7. CDR3 length: 15 residues. Germline V gene data show CDR1 as SGHVS and CDR2 as FQNEAQ. The CDR3 protein is CASSETGSGNSPLHF. As DNA, the CDR3 is TGTGCCAGCAGCGAGACAGGGTCGGGTAATTCACCCCTCCACTTT.

CDR3 in DNA: TGTGCCAGCAGCTGGACTAGCTCTTACAATGAGCAGTTCTTC. Translation gives CASSWTSSYNEQFF. The V call is TRBV7-9, the J call TRBJ2-1; TRBD2 matches at 8 bases. V gave up 4 bases and J gave up 4 bases; unmatched junction bases: 3. This CDR3 is built from 14 residues. Per germline, CDR1 SEHNR and CDR2 FQNEAQ (reference sequence).